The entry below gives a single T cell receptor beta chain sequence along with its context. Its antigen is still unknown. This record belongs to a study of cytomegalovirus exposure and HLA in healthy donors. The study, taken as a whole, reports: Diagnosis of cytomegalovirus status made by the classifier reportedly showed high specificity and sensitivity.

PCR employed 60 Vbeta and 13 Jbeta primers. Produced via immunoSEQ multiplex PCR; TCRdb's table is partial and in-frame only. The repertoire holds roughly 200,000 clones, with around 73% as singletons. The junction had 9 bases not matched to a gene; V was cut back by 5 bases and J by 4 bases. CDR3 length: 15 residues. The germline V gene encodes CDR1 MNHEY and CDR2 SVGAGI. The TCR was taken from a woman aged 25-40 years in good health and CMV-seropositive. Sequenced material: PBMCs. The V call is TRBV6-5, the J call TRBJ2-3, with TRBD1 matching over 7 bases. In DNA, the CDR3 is TGTGCCAGCAGTCGAACCCCGACAGGGTCAGATACGCAGTATTTT. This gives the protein CASSRTPTGSDTQYF.